This is a list of T cell receptor beta chains from one sample in a study of T cell responses to AZD1222 COVID-19 vaccine. Assay: immunoSEQ multiplex PCR; the TCRdb copy retains only in-frame clones and omits some. The sample records over 65,000 clones, 85% to 90% being singletons. The specimen was peripheral blood, collected on day 0 of AZD1222 vaccination. The receptors derive from an adult in good health. The CDR3 runs from the conserved cysteine through the conserved F or W. A D gene is named only where the DNA matches it firmly. The size entry is marked missing in some rows and otherwise reads once, few, many or a size class.

d_call	j_call	v_call	clone_size	cdr3_aa	cdr3_nt
.	TRBJ2-7	TRBV7-7	.	CASSLGWGSSYEQYF	TGTGCTAGCAGCTTAGGGTGGGGCAGCTCCTACGAGCAGTACTTC
TRBD1	TRBJ2-5	TRBV5-5	.	CASSFTGGRETQYF	TGTGCCAGCAGCTTCACAGGGGGCCGGGAGACCCAGTACTTC
TRBD2	TRBJ2-7	TRBV10-3	.	CAISESSGGPSGEQYF	TGTGCCATCAGTGAGTCTAGCGGGGGCCCCTCGGGCGAGCAGTACTTC
TRBD2	TRBJ2-1	TRBV11-1	.	CASSPEVAGGRNEQFF	TGTGCCAGCAGCCCCGAGGTAGCGGGAGGCCGCAATGAGCAGTTCTTC
.	TRBJ2-5	TRBV24-1	.	CATSQRTQETQYF	TGTGCCACCTCACAGAGGACCCAAGAGACCCAGTACTTC
TRBD1	TRBJ1-4	TRBV5-1	.	CASATGDSTNEKLFF	TGCGCCAGCGCTACAGGGGACTCAACTAATGAAAAACTGTTTTTT
.	TRBJ1-3	TRBV19	.	CASSRGGAGNTIYF	TGTGCCAGTAGCCGGGGGGGTGCTGGAAACACCATATATTTT
TRBD2	TRBJ2-1	TRBV3-1/TRBV3-2	.	CASSRTSGTNEQFF	TGTGCCAGCAGCCGGACTAGCGGAACCAATGAGCAGTTCTTC
.	TRBJ2-3	TRBV3-1/TRBV3-2	once	CASRLRLSTDTQYF	TGTGCCAGCAGGCTTCGACTAAGCACAGATACGCAGTATTTT
TRBD1	TRBJ1-2	TRBV6-5	.	CASSYMTGFNHGYTF	TGTGCCAGCAGTTACATGACAGGGTTTAACCATGGCTACACCTTC
TRBD1	TRBJ1-4	TRBV18	.	CASSPAWDRDEKLFF	TGTGCCAGCTCACCAGCGTGGGACAGGGATGAAAAACTGTTTTTT
.	TRBJ1-5	TRBV27	.	CASSLNRALLSNQPQHF	TGTGCCAGCAGTTTAAACAGGGCCCTTTTGAGCAATCAGCCCCAGCATTTT
.	TRBJ2-1	TRBV28	.	CASSRGSSGDNEQFF	TGTGCCAGCAGTCGCGGCTCCTCCGGGGACAATGAGCAGTTCTTC
.	TRBJ1-1	TRBV6-6	.	CASTPGQGLMNTEAFF	TGTGCCAGCACCCCGGGCCAGGGCCTAATGAACACTGAAGCTTTCTTT
.	TRBJ2-2	TRBV11-2	.	CASSLDRITGELFF	TGTGCCAGCAGCTTAGACAGAATAACCGGGGAGCTGTTTTTT
.	TRBJ2-1	TRBV5-6	.	CASSYRGNEQFF	TGTGCCAGCAGCTACCGCGGGAATGAGCAGTTCTTC
.	TRBJ1-4	TRBV7-8	.	CASSPGSTMAPDEKLFF	TGTGCCAGCAGCCCGGGATCAACTATGGCCCCGGATGAAAAACTGTTTTTT
.	TRBJ2-7	TRBV6-5	.	CASSYTGERNEQYF	TGTGCCAGCAGTTACACGGGAGAAAGGAACGAGCAGTACTTC
TRBD1	TRBJ2-5	TRBV7-9	.	CASSQGDRGLQETQYF	TGTGCCAGCAGCCAAGGGGACAGGGGGCTTCAAGAGACCCAGTACTTC
TRBD1	TRBJ1-5	TRBV6-6	.	CASSPGQGKYSNQPQHF	TGTGCCAGCAGTCCAGGACAGGGAAAATATAGCAATCAGCCCCAGCATTTT
.	TRBJ1-1	TRBV6-5	.	CASSYSATGTEAFF	TGTGCCAGCAGTTACTCTGCTACCGGCACTGAAGCTTTCTTT
.	TRBJ2-2	TRBV19	.	CASNPRNTGELFF	TGTGCCAGTAACCCCAGGAACACCGGGGAGCTGTTTTTT
.	TRBJ1-6	TRBV6-1	.	CASSEVQGTNSPLHF	TGTGCCAGCAGTGAAGTTCAGGGGACTAATTCACCCCTCCACTTT
.	TRBJ1-5	TRBV19	.	CASSQDRGQPQHF	TGTGCCAGTAGCCAGGATCGAGGTCAGCCCCAGCATTTT
.	TRBJ1-1	TRBV15	.	CATSREGTLNTEAFF	TGTGCCACCAGCAGAGAGGGCACATTGAACACTGAAGCTTTCTTT
.	TRBJ2-3	TRBV6-6	.	CASSLRPGADTQYF	TGTGCCAGCAGTCTTCGTCCCGGCGCAGATACGCAGTATTTT
.	TRBJ1-1	TRBV6-5	.	CASSYSRGPSTWVF	TGTGCCAGCAGTTATAGTAGGGGACCTTCAACCTGGGTCTTT
.	TRBJ2-7	TRBV6-2/TRBV6-3	.	CASSYTGYVYEQYF	TGTGCCAGCAGTTACACGGGTTATGTCTACGAGCAGTACTTC
TRBD2	TRBJ2-7	TRBV6-5	.	CASSYDSGASSYEQYF	TGTGCCAGCAGTTACGATAGCGGGGCTAGCTCCTACGAGCAGTACTTC